The rows below give T cell receptor beta chains drawn from one sample of a study of blood T cells in healthy people across ages. Each CDR3 protein is one row after TCRdb ran MiXCR on the 5' RACE reads. The sample carries some 760,000 distinct CDR3 sequences, roughly 25% recorded once. The data also belong to a second study, concerning T cells of mothers and their children.

The specimen was blood. The source of these receptors is a boy aged 5-17 years in good health. Each CDR3 is given with its conserved first and last residue. Each record gives: J gene, V gene, D gene, clone size, CDR3 protein, CDR3 DNA. D genes are given only for firm matches. Some rows have no size entry. The others give once, few or many, or a class for an expanded clone.

J gene: TRBJ2-7
V gene: TRBV5-1
D gene: .
clone size: .
CDR3 protein: CASSLAAAAVSYEQYF
CDR3 DNA: TGCGCCAGCAGCTTGGCCGCCGCAGCCGTCTCCTACGAGCAGTACTTC

J gene: TRBJ2-7
V gene: TRBV6-5
D gene: .
clone size: .
CDR3 protein: CASSPSESSHEQYF
CDR3 DNA: TGTGCCAGCAGTCCTAGTGAGAGCTCCCACGAGCAGTACTTC

J gene: TRBJ2-1
V gene: TRBV7-9
D gene: TRBD2
clone size: few
CDR3 protein: CASGWTSDYPEQFF
CDR3 DNA: TGTGCCAGCGGTTGGACTAGCGACTACCCTGAGCAGTTCTTC

J gene: TRBJ2-5
V gene: TRBV7-2
D gene: .
clone size: .
CDR3 protein: CASSPSEVAVYQGTQYF
CDR3 DNA: TGTGCCAGCAGCCCTTCGGAGGTAGCTGTGTACCAAGGGACCCAGTACTTC

J gene: TRBJ2-5
V gene: TRBV7-2
D gene: .
clone size: few
CDR3 protein: CASSLVAFRGEETQYF
CDR3 DNA: TGTGCCAGCAGCTTAGTGGCATTTCGAGGGGAAGAGACCCAGTACTTC

J gene: TRBJ2-2
V gene: TRBV6-5
D gene: TRBD2
clone size: .
CDR3 protein: CATQRGLSGELFF
CDR3 DNA: TGTGCCACCCAGCGGGGGTTATCCGGGGAGCTGTTTTTT

J gene: TRBJ2-2
V gene: TRBV5-1
D gene: .
clone size: .
CDR3 protein: CASSHREANTGELFF
CDR3 DNA: TGCGCCAGCAGCCACAGGGAGGCGAACACCGGGGAGCTGTTTTTT

J gene: TRBJ2-1
V gene: TRBV12-5
D gene: TRBD2
clone size: .
CDR3 protein: CASGLDAAGGYNEQFF
CDR3 DNA: TGTGCTAGTGGTTTGGACGCGGCGGGGGGATACAATGAGCAGTTCTTC

J gene: TRBJ1-2
V gene: TRBV12-3/TRBV12-4
D gene: TRBD1
clone size: .
CDR3 protein: CASTLLQGQGERYGYTF
CDR3 DNA: TGTGCCAGCACCCTCCTCCAGGGACAGGGGGAGAGGTATGGCTACACCTTC

J gene: TRBJ2-7
V gene: TRBV11-2
D gene: TRBD2
clone size: .
CDR3 protein: CASSSNPSGRALSDEQYF
CDR3 DNA: TGTGCCAGCAGCTCCAATCCCAGCGGGAGGGCATTATCCGACGAGCAGTACTTC

J gene: TRBJ2-5
V gene: TRBV6-7
D gene: TRBD2
clone size: few
CDR3 protein: CASSPALTGGSLRETQYF
CDR3 DNA: TGTGCCAGCAGTCCGGCACTAACGGGAGGGAGCCTACGGGAGACCCAGTACTTC

J gene: TRBJ2-1
V gene: TRBV28
D gene: .
clone size: few
CDR3 protein: CASSGLSYNELFF
CDR3 DNA: TGTGCCAGCAGTGGGCTTTCCTACAATGAGCTGTTCTTC

J gene: TRBJ2-7
V gene: TRBV7-6
D gene: TRBD1
clone size: few
CDR3 protein: CASSLLSGTGVEQYF
CDR3 DNA: TGTGCCAGCAGCTTATTGTCCGGGACAGGGGTCGAGCAGTACTTC

J gene: TRBJ2-7
V gene: TRBV29-1
D gene: .
clone size: few
CDR3 protein: CSVNNGISSYEQYF
CDR3 DNA: TGCAGCGTAAATAATGGGATTAGCTCCTACGAGCAGTACTTC

J gene: TRBJ2-7
V gene: TRBV20-1
D gene: TRBD2
clone size: .
CDR3 protein: CSARALAGAYYEQYF
CDR3 DNA: TGCAGTGCTAGAGCACTAGCGGGGGCTTACTACGAGCAGTACTTC

J gene: TRBJ2-1
V gene: TRBV5-1
D gene: .
clone size: .
CDR3 protein: CASSLEGLLSYNEQFF
CDR3 DNA: TGCGCCAGCAGCTTGGAAGGACTACTCTCCTACAATGAGCAGTTCTTC

J gene: TRBJ2-1
V gene: TRBV15
D gene: TRBD2
clone size: few
CDR3 protein: CATSREFGGGYNEQFF
CDR3 DNA: TGTGCCACCAGCAGAGAATTCGGGGGGGGATACAATGAGCAGTTCTTC

J gene: TRBJ2-3
V gene: TRBV24-1
D gene: .
clone size: .
CDR3 protein: CATSDPGPGRDTQYF
CDR3 DNA: TGTGCCACCAGTGACCCGGGTCCAGGACGAGATACGCAGTATTTT

J gene: TRBJ2-7
V gene: TRBV4-1
D gene: .
clone size: .
CDR3 protein: CASSPRLGNEGEQYF
CDR3 DNA: TGCGCCAGCAGCCCCCGACTAGGAAACGAGGGGGAGCAGTACTTC

J gene: TRBJ2-1
V gene: TRBV12-3/TRBV12-4
D gene: TRBD2
clone size: .
CDR3 protein: CASRTILAGGLDEQFF
CDR3 DNA: TGTGCCAGCAGGACCATACTAGCGGGGGGCCTCGATGAGCAGTTCTTC

J gene: TRBJ1-1
V gene: TRBV7-8
D gene: TRBD1
clone size: .
CDR3 protein: CASSLQLDRADAEAFF
CDR3 DNA: TGTGCCAGCAGCCTACAGTTGGACAGGGCTGACGCTGAAGCTTTCTTT

J gene: TRBJ2-1
V gene: TRBV15
D gene: TRBD2
clone size: .
CDR3 protein: CATSRGRGGLDLRDNEQFF
CDR3 DNA: TGTGCCACCAGCAGAGGGAGGGGGGGACTAGACTTGAGAGACAATGAGCAGTTCTTC

J gene: TRBJ2-7
V gene: TRBV4-1
D gene: .
clone size: .
CDR3 protein: CASSFRDVAYEQYF
CDR3 DNA: TGCGCCAGCAGCTTCCGGGACGTTGCCTACGAGCAGTACTTC

J gene: TRBJ1-2
V gene: TRBV4-3
D gene: .
clone size: few
CDR3 protein: CASSQVQGTGYGYTF
CDR3 DNA: TGCGCCAGCAGCCAAGTACAGGGAACGGGCTATGGCTACACCTTC

J gene: TRBJ2-2
V gene: TRBV12-3/TRBV12-4
D gene: .
clone size: .
CDR3 protein: CASSSRRELFF
CDR3 DNA: TGTGCCAGCAGTTCTAGACGGGAGCTGTTTTTT

J gene: TRBJ2-1
V gene: TRBV12-3/TRBV12-4
D gene: .
clone size: few
CDR3 protein: CASTLEHEQFF
CDR3 DNA: TGTGCCAGCACCCTGGAGCATGAGCAGTTCTTC

J gene: TRBJ2-5
V gene: TRBV6-4
D gene: .
clone size: few
CDR3 protein: CASSQGAGGKETQYF
CDR3 DNA: TGTGCCAGCAGTCAGGGGGCGGGAGGAAAGGAGACCCAGTACTTC

J gene: TRBJ2-7
V gene: TRBV6-6
D gene: .
clone size: .
CDR3 protein: CASSYVTGYEQYF
CDR3 DNA: TGTGCCAGCAGTTATGTAACAGGCTACGAGCAGTACTTC

J gene: TRBJ1-3
V gene: TRBV7-2
D gene: .
clone size: few
CDR3 protein: CASSPRRGDLGNTIYF
CDR3 DNA: TGTGCCAGCAGCCCACGTCGCGGGGACCTCGGAAACACCATATATTTT

J gene: TRBJ2-7
V gene: TRBV28
D gene: .
clone size: few
CDR3 protein: CASSFRAGNFYEQYF
CDR3 DNA: TGTGCCAGCAGTTTCCGAGCGGGTAATTTCTACGAGCAGTACTTC

J gene: TRBJ2-1
V gene: TRBV18
D gene: TRBD1
clone size: .
CDR3 protein: CASSQGADNEQFF
CDR3 DNA: TGTGCCAGCTCCCAGGGGGCGGACAATGAGCAGTTCTTC

J gene: TRBJ2-3
V gene: TRBV7-9
D gene: TRBD2
clone size: few
CDR3 protein: CASSSSGRATDTQYF
CDR3 DNA: TGTGCCAGCAGCTCAAGCGGGAGGGCAACAGATACGCAGTATTTT

J gene: TRBJ1-1
V gene: TRBV7-3
D gene: .
clone size: .
CDR3 protein: CASSLSTVLNTEAFF
CDR3 DNA: TGTGCCAGCAGCTTAAGTACGGTGTTGAACACTGAAGCTTTCTTT

J gene: TRBJ2-1
V gene: TRBV7-2
D gene: .
clone size: .
CDR3 protein: CASSLSGSGNYNEQFF
CDR3 DNA: TGTGCCAGCAGCTTATCAGGGTCAGGAAACTACAATGAGCAGTTCTTC

J gene: TRBJ1-5
V gene: TRBV3-1
D gene: .
clone size: few
CDR3 protein: CASSPTGSDGNQPQHF
CDR3 DNA: TGTGCCAGCAGCCCAACGGGGAGTGACGGCAATCAGCCCCAGCATTTT

J gene: TRBJ1-1
V gene: TRBV6-2/TRBV6-3
D gene: .
clone size: few
CDR3 protein: CASHGGGTEAFF
CDR3 DNA: TGTGCCAGCCATGGGGGAGGCACTGAAGCTTTCTTT

J gene: TRBJ1-1
V gene: TRBV6-5
D gene: .
clone size: .
CDR3 protein: CASSYSPGGGVNTEAFF
CDR3 DNA: TGTGCCAGCAGTTATAGCCCGGGAGGGGGTGTCAACACTGAAGCTTTCTTT

J gene: TRBJ2-7
V gene: TRBV19
D gene: .
clone size: .
CDR3 protein: CASSSRERYEQYF
CDR3 DNA: TGTGCCAGTAGTAGCAGGGAGAGATACGAGCAGTACTTC

J gene: TRBJ2-5
V gene: TRBV18
D gene: .
clone size: many
CDR3 protein: CASSRGQSGDQETQYF
CDR3 DNA: TGTGCCAGCTCAAGAGGACAGAGTGGGGACCAAGAGACCCAGTACTTC

J gene: TRBJ2-5
V gene: TRBV28
D gene: .
clone size: few
CDR3 protein: CASRGGIRETQYF
CDR3 DNA: TGTGCCAGCAGGGGTGGAATCAGAGAGACCCAGTACTTC

J gene: TRBJ1-5
V gene: TRBV6-2/TRBV6-3
D gene: .
clone size: few
CDR3 protein: CASSSRVGNQPQHF
CDR3 DNA: TGTGCCAGCAGTTCCAGGGTTGGCAATCAGCCCCAGCATTTT

J gene: TRBJ2-7
V gene: TRBV5-1
D gene: .
clone size: .
CDR3 protein: CASSLVEGIIYEQYF
CDR3 DNA: TGCGCCAGCAGCTTGGTCGAGGGGATAATCTACGAGCAGTACTTC

J gene: TRBJ2-1
V gene: TRBV4-2
D gene: TRBD2
clone size: .
CDR3 protein: CASSHTGLADYNEQFF
CDR3 DNA: TGTGCCAGCAGCCATACTGGACTAGCGGACTACAATGAGCAGTTCTTC

J gene: TRBJ2-1
V gene: TRBV5-6
D gene: .
clone size: few
CDR3 protein: CASSLGSRDNEQFF
CDR3 DNA: TGTGCCAGCAGCTTGGGATCCAGGGACAATGAGCAGTTCTTC

J gene: TRBJ2-1
V gene: TRBV7-9
D gene: TRBD2
clone size: few
CDR3 protein: CASSPETSDNEQFF
CDR3 DNA: TGTGCCAGCAGCCCAGAGACTAGCGACAATGAGCAGTTCTTC